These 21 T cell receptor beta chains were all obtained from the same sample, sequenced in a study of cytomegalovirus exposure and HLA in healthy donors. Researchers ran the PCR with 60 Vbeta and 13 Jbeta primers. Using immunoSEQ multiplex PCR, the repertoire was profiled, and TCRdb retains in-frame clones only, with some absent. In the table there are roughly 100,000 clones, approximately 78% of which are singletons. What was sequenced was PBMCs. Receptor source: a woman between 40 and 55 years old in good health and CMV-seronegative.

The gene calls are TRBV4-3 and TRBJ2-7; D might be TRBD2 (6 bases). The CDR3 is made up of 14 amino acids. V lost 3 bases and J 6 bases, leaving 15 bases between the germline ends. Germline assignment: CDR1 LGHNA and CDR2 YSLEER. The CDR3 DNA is TGCGCCAGCAGCCAGGACCCCCTGGAGGGCGAGCAGTACTTC. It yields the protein CASSQDPLEGEQYF.

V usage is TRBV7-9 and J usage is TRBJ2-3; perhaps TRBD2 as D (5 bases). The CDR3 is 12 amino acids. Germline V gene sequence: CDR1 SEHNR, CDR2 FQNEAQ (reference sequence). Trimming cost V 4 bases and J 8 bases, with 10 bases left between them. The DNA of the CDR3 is TGTGCCAGCAGCTCCGGGAAACCTACGCAGTATTTT. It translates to CASSSGKPTQYF.

Written as DNA, the CDR3 is TGTGCCAGCAGCAGGGGGGGAGCTCCCTCGGGGGGCTACACCTTC. It yields the protein CASSRGGAPSGGYTF. The genes are TRBV7-8 and TRBJ1-2, with TRBD1 as a possible D gene (6 bases). The V end was cut by 5 bases, the J end by 8 bases, with 21 bases between. There are 15 residues in the CDR3. Germline lookup yields CDR1 SGHVS and CDR2 FQNEAQ.

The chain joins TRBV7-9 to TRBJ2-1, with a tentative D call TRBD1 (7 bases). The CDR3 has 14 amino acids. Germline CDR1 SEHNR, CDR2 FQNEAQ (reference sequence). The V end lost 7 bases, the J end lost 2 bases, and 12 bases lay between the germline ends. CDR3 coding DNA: TGTGCCAGCAAGCAGGGGGGTACCTACAATGAGCAGTTCTTC. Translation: CASKQGGTYNEQFF.

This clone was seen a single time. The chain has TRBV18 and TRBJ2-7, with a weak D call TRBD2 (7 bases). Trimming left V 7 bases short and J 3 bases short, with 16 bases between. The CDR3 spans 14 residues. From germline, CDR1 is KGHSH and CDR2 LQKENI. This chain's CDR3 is CASWLGGPHYEQYF. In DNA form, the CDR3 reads TGTGCCAGCTGGCTGGGGGGGCCCCACTACGAGCAGTACTTC.

In nucleotides, the CDR3 is TGTGCCAGCAGCGGGACAGTTTACAATGAGCAGTTCTTC. Translating it yields CASSGTVYNEQFF. This chain links TRBV11-2 with TRBJ2-1; TRBD1 aligns across 7 bases. The J segment lost 4 bases and the V segment lost 5 bases, leaving 2 bases of the junction unmatched. CDR3 length: 13 amino acids. Germline V gene data show CDR1 as SGHAT and CDR2 as FQNNGV. Using reference TRBV11-2 and TRBJ2-1 for the parts outside the CDR3, the full variable domain is EAGVAQSPRYKIIEKRQSVAFWCNPISGHATLYWYQQILGQGPKLLIQFQNNGVVDDSQLPKDRFSAERLKGVDSTLKIQPAKLEDSAVYLCASSGTVYNEQFFGPGTRLTVL.

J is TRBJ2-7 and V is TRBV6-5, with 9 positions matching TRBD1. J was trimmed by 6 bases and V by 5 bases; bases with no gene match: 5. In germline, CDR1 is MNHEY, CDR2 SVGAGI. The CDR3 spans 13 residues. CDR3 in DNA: TGTGCCAGCAGTCCTTGGGACAGGGCCGAGCAGTACTTC. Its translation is CASSPWDRAEQYF.

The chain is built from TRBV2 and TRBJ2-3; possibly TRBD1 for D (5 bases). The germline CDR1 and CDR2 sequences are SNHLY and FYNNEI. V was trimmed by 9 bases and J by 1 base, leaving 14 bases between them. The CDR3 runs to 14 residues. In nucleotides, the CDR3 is TGTGCCAGTACAATGGTAGGGGGCACAGATACGCAGTATTTT. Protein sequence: CASTMVGGTDTQYF.

The chain's CDR3 is CASSEPGYGDTQYF. CDR3 coding DNA: TGTGCCAGCAGTGAGCCAGGGTATGGAGATACGCAGTATTTT. The rearrangement uses TRBV6-1 and TRBJ2-3, with D possibly TRBD1 on 5 matching bases. This CDR3 is built from 14 residues. Germline CDR1 is MNHNS and CDR2 is SASEGT. V was pared by 3 bases and J by 5 bases, with 12 bases between.

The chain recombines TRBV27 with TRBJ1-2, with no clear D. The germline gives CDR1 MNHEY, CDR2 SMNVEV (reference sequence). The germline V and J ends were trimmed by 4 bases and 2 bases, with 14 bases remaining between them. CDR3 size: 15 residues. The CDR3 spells CASSSLGSSNYGYTF. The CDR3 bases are TGTGCCAGCAGTTCTTTGGGGAGTTCGAACTATGGCTACACCTTC.

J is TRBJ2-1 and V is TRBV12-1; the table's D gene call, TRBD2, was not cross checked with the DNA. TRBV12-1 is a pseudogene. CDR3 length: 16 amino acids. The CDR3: CASSPRPGLAGNEQFF. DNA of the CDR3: TGTGCCAGCAGCCCCCGACCGGGACTAGCGGGCAATGAGCAGTTCTTC.

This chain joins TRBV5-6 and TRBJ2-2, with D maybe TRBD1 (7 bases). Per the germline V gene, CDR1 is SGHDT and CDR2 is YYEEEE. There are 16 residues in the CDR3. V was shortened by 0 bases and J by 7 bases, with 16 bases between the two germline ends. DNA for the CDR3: TGTGCCAGCAGCTTGGAGTCAGGGGGGCGGGGCGGGGAGCTGTTTTTT. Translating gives CASSLESGGRGGELFF.

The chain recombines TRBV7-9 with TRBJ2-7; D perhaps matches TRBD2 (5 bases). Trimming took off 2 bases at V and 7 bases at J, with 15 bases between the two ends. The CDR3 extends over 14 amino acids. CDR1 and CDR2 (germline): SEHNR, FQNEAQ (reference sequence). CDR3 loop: CASSLTSEPGEQYF. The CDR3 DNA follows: TGTGCCAGCAGCTTAACCTCCGAACCGGGAGAGCAGTACTTC.

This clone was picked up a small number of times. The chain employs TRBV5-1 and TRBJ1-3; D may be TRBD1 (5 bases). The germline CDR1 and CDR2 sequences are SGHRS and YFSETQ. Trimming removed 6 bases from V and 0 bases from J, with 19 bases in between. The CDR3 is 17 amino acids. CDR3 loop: CASKASLTGYSGNTIYF. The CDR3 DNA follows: TGCGCCAGCAAAGCCTCTCTTACAGGATACTCTGGAAACACCATATATTTT.

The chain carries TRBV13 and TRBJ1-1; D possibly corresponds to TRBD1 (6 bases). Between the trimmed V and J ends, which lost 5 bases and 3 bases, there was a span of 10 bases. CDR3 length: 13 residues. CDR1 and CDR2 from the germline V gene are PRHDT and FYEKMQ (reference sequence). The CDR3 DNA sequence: TGTGCCAGCAGCCCTGAGGGGGACACTGAAGCTTTCTTT. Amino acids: CASSPEGDTEAFF.

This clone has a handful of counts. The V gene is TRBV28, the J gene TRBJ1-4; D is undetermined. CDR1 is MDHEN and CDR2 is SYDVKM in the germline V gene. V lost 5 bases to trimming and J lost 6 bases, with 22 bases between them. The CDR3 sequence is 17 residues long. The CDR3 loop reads CASSPLLTRRGDEKLFF. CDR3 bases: TGTGCCAGCAGTCCCCTCTTGACCCGGCGGGGAGATGAAAAACTGTTTTTT.

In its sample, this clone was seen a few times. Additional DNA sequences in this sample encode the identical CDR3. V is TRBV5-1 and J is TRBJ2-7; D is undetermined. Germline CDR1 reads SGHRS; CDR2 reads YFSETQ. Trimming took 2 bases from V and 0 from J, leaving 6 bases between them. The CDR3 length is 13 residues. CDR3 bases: TGCGCCAGCAGCTTCACTTCCTCCTACGAGCAGTACTTC. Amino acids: CASSFTSSYEQYF. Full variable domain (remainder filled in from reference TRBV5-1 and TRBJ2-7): KAGVTQTPRYLIKTRGQQVTLSCSPISGHRSVSWYQQTPGQGLQFLFEYFSETQRNKGNFPGRFSGRQFSNSRSEMNVSTLELGDSALYLCASSFTSSYEQYFGPGTRLTVT.

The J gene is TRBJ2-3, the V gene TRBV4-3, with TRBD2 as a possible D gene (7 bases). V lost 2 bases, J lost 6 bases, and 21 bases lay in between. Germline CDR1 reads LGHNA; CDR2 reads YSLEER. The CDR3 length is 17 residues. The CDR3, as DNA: TGCGCCAGCAGCCAAAAAGGGGGGGGTCCACTAAGCGATACGCAGTATTTT. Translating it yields CASSQKGGGPLSDTQYF.

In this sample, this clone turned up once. The CDR3 here is CASKWESYNEQFF. CDR3 nucleotides: TGTGCCAGCAAATGGGAGTCCTACAATGAGCAGTTCTTC. The chain employs TRBV28 and TRBJ2-1; a possible D gene is TRBD2 (5 bases). CDR1 and CDR2 from the germline V gene are MDHEN and SYDVKM. Deletions cut 7 bases from V and 1 base from J, with 8 bases between. The CDR3 sequence is 13 residues long.

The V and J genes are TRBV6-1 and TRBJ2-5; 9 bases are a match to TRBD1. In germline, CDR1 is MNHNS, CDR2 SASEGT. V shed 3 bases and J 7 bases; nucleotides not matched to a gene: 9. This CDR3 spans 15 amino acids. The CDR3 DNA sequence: TGTGCCAGCAGTGATGTACACAGGGGGCGCTGGACCCAGTACTTC. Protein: CASSDVHRGRWTQYF.

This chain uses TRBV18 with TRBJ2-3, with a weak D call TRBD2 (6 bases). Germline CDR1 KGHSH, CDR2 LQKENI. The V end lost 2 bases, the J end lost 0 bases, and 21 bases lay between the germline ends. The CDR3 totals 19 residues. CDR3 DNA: TGTGCCAGCTCACCAGGGGGGACGTTACTGGGCCCTAGCACAGATACGCAGTATTTT. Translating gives CASSPGGTLLGPSTDTQYF.